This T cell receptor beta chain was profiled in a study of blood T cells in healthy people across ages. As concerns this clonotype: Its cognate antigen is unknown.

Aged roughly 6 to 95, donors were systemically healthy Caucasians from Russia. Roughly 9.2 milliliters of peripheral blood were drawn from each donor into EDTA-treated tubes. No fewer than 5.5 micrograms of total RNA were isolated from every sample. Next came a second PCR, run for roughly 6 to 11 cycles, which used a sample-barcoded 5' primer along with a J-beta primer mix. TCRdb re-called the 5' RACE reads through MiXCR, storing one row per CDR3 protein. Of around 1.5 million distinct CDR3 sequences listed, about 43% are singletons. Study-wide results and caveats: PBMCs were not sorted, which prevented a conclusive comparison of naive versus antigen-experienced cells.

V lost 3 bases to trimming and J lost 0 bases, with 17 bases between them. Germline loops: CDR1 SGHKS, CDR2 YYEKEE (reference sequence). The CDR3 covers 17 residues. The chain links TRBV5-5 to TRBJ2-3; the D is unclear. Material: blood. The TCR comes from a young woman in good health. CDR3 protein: CASSSDPPEDSTDTQYF. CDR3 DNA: TGTGCCAGCAGCTCGGACCCCCCCGAGGATAGCACAGATACGCAGTATTTT.